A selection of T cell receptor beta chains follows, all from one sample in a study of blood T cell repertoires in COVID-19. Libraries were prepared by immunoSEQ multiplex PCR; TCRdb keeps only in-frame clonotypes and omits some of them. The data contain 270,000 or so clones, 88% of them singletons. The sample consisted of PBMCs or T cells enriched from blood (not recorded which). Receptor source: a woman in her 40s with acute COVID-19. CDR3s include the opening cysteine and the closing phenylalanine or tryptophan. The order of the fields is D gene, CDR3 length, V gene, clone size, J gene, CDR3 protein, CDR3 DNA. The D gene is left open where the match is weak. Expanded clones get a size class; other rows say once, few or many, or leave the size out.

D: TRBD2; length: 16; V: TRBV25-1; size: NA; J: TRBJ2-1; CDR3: CASSPPPREGRDEQFF; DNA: TGTGCCAGCAGCCCACCCCCACGGGAGGGCCGGGATGAGCAGTTCTTC
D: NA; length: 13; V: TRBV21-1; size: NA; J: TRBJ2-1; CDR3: CASSKDDTPRRFF; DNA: TGTGCCAGCAGCAAAGATGATACCCCGAGGCGGTTCTTC
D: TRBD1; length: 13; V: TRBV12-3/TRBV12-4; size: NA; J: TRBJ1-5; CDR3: CASSDREIQPQHF; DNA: TGTGCCAGCAGTGACAGGGAAATTCAGCCCCAGCATTTT
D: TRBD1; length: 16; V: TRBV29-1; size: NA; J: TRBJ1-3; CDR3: CSVSLTGASSGNTIYF; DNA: TGCAGCGTAAGCTTAACAGGGGCGAGCTCTGGAAACACCATATATTTT
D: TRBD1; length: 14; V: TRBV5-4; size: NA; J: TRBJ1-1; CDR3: CASSLGQGDSSAFF; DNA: TGTGCCAGCAGCTTGGGGCAGGGGGATTCCTCAGCTTTCTTT
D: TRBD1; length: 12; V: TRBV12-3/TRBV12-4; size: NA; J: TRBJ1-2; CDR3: CASTGQGYGYTF; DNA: TGTGCCAGCACAGGACAGGGCTATGGCTACACCTTC
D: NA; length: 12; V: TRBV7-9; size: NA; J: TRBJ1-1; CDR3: CASSYQTAEAFF; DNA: TGTGCCAGCAGCTATCAAACGGCTGAAGCTTTCTTT
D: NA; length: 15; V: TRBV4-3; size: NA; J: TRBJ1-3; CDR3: CASSHGVLSGNTIYF; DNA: TGCGCCAGCAGCCACGGGGTTCTCTCTGGAAACACCATATATTTT
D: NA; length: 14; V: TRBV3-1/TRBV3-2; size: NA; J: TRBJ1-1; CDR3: CASSRQGFGTEAFF; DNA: TGTGCCAGCAGCCGTCAGGGGTTTGGGACTGAAGCTTTCTTT
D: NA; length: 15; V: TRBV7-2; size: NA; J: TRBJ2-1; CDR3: CASSLSRLRSHEQFF; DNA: TGTGCCAGCAGCTTATCTCGCCTCCGGAGCCATGAGCAGTTCTTC
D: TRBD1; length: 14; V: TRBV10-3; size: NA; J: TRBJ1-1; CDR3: CAISDPGGSTEAFF; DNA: TGTGCCATCAGTGACCCAGGGGGCAGCACTGAAGCTTTCTTT
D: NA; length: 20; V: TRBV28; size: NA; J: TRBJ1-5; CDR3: CASSFGYLQGTRKNNQPQHF; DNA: TGTGCCAGCAGTTTTGGTTACCTACAAGGGACAAGAAAGAACAATCAGCCCCAGCATTTT
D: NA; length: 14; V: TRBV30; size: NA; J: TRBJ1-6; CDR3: CAWILAGNDSPLHF; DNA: TGTGCCTGGATTCTTGCGGGGAATGATTCACCCCTCCACTTT
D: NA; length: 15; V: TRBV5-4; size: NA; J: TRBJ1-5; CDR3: CASSVNGEGNQPQHF; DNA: TGTGCCAGCAGCGTAAACGGAGAGGGCAATCAGCCCCAGCATTTT
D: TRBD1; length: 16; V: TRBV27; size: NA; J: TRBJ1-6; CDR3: CASSSIDRGPNSPLHF; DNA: TGTGCCAGCAGTAGCATTGACAGGGGCCCGAATTCACCCCTCCACTTT
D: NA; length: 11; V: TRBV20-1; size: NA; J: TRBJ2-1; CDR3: CSASDSLKQFF; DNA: TGCAGTGCTAGCGATTCACTTAAGCAGTTCTTC
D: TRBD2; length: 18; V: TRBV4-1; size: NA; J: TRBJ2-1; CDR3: CASSQGSRLAGAPGEQFF; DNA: TGCGCCAGCAGCCAAGGGTCCCGCCTAGCGGGAGCCCCAGGTGAGCAGTTCTTC
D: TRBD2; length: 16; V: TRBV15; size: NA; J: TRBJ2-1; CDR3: CATSRPLAGERNEQFF; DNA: TGTGCCACCAGCAGACCTCTAGCGGGAGAGCGCAATGAGCAGTTCTTC
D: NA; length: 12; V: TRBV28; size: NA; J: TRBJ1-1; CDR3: CASSLYPRGAFF; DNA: TGTGCCAGCAGTTTATATCCGCGGGGAGCTTTCTTT
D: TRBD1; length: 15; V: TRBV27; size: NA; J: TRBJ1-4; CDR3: CASSRQGATNEKLFF; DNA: TGTGCCAGCAGTCGACAGGGAGCAACTAATGAAAAACTGTTTTTT
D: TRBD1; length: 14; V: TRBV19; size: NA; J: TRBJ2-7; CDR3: CASSIHRGLYEQYF; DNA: TGTGCCAGTAGTATACACAGGGGGCTGTACGAGCAGTACTTC
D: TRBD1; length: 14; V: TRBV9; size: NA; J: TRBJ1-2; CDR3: CASTSGGSSYGYTF; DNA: TGTGCCAGCACCTCAGGGGGATCTTCCTATGGCTACACCTTC
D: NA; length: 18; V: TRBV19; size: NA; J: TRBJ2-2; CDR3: CASSRNPPGPANTGELFF; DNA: TGTGCCAGTAGTAGGAATCCCCCAGGGCCTGCGAACACCGGGGAGCTGTTTTTT
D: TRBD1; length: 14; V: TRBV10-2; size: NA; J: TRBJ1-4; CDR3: CASGYRGPGEKLFF; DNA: TGCGCCAGCGGTTACAGGGGCCCCGGTGAAAAACTGTTTTTT
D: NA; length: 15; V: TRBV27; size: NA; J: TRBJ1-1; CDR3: CASSLWSASNTEAFF; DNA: TGTGCCAGCAGTTTATGGTCAGCGTCGAACACTGAAGCTTTCTTT
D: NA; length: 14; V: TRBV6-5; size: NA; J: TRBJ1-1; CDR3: CASSREAPDTEAFF; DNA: TGTGCCAGCAGTCGAGAGGCCCCGGACACTGAAGCTTTCTTT
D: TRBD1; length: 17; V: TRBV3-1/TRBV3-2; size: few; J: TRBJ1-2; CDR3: CASSPTGTGAYSYGYTF; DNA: TGTGCCAGCAGCCCCACCGGGACAGGGGCTTATTCCTATGGCTACACCTTC
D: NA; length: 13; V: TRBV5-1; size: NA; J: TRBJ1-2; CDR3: CASSIGGDYGYTF; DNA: TGCGCCAGCAGCATCGGGGGGGACTATGGCTACACCTTC
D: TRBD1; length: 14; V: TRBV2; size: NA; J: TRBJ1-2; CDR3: CASSAADRSFYYTF; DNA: TGTGCCAGCAGCGCGGCGGACAGGTCGTTTTACTACACCTTC
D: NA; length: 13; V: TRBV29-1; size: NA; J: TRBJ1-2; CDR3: CSGLMGARYGYTF; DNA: TGCAGCGGGTTAATGGGGGCGAGGTATGGCTACACCTTC
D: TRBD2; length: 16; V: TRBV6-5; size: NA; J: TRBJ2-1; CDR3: CASSYTGLAGLNEQFF; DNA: TGTGCCAGCAGTTACACGGGACTAGCGGGACTCAATGAGCAGTTCTTC
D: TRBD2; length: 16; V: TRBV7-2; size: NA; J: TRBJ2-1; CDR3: CASSLRWLAAYNEQFF; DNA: TGTGCCAGCAGCTTACGGTGGCTAGCGGCCTACAATGAGCAGTTCTTC
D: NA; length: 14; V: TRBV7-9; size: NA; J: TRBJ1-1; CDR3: CASSLGQQGTEAFF; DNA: TGTGCCAGCAGCCTAGGACAGCAGGGCACTGAAGCTTTCTTT
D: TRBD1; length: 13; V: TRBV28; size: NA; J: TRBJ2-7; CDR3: CASSRDSPYEQYF; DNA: TGTGCCAGCAGTCGGGACAGCCCCTACGAGCAGTACTTC
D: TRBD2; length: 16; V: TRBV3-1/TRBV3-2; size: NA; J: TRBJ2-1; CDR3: CASSQEVLADYNEQFF; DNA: TGTGCCAGCAGCCAAGAGGTTCTAGCGGATTACAATGAGCAGTTCTTC
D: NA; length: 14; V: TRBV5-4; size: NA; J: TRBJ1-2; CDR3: CASSPEAKGSGYTF; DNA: TGTGCCAGCAGCCCCGAGGCTAAAGGGAGTGGCTACACCTTC